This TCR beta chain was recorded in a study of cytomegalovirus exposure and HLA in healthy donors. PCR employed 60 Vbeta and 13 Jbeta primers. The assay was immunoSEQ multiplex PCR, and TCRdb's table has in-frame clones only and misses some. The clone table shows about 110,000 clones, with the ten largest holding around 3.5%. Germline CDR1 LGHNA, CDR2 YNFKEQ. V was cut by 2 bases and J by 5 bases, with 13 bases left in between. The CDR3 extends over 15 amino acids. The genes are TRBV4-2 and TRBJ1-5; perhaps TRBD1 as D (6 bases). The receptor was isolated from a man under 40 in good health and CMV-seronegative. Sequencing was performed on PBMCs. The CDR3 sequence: CASSQRQVSDQPQHF. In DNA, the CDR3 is TGTGCCAGCAGCCAACGACAGGTCTCCGATCAGCCCCAGCATTTT.